This T cell receptor (beta chain) came from a study of radiation and T cells in renal cell carcinoma. Assay used: immunoSEQ multiplex PCR; TCRdb lists only in-frame clones, some missing. The sample yields about 86,000 clones, over 80% seen once. Regarding time point: blood 4 weeks post-SBRT, at nephrectomy. Treatment given: 15 Gy SBRT to primary tumor, nephrectomy 4 weeks later. Germline V gene lookup returns CDR1 SGHNT and CDR2 YYREEE (reference sequence). CDR3 length equals 16 residues. V was clipped by 4 bases and J by 0 bases, with 14 bases between them. The sequencing here drew on blood, taken from a patient whose treatment included radiotherapy and nephrectomy. This clonotype originated in a man aged 50-60 years with renal cell carcinoma. The J gene is TRBJ1-3, the V gene TRBV5-4, with a possible D match to TRBD1 (6 bases). The CDR3 DNA sequence: TGTGCCAGCAGCCCGACAGGTCCCAACTCTGGAAACACCATATATTTT. It yields the protein CASSPTGPNSGNTIYF.